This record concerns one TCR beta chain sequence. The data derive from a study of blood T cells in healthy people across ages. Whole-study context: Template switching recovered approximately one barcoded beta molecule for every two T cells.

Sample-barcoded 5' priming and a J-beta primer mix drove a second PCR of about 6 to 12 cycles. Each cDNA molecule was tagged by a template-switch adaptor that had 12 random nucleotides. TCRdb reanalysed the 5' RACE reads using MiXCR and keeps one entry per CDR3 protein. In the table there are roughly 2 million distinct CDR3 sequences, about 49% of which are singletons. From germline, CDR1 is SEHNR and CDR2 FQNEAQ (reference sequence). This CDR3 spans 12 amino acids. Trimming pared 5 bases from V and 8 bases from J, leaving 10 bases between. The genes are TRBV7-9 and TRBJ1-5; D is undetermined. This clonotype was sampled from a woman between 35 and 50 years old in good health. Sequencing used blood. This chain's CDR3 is CASSAGVEPQHF. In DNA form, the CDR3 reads TGTGCCAGCAGCGCAGGTGTCGAGCCCCAGCATTTT. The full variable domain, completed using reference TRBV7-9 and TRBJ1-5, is DTGVSQNPRHKITKRGQNVTFRCDPISEHNRLYWYRQTLGQGPEFLTYFQNEAQLEKSRLLSDRFSAERPKGSFSTLEIQRTEQGDSAMYLCASSAGVEPQHFGDGTRLSIL.